The 32 T cell receptor beta chains reported below all come from one sample, sequenced in a study of T cell repertoires in cytomegalovirus infection. Antigen specificity for these receptors is unknown. Using its own MiXCR run on the reads, TCRdb lists one record per CDR3 protein. Here the sample spans approximately 990,000 distinct CDR3 sequences, roughly 31% being singletons. The specimen was cultured CD8+ T cells from PBMCs, collected from culture after CMV antigen stimulation. The origin of the receptors is a human donor in good health (CMV status not recorded). Some clones in this sample may be carry-over from other donors' samples.

The chain uses TRBV6-2 or TRBV6-3 and TRBJ2-7; 8 bases map to TRBD2. This CDR3 is built from 16 residues. The V gene's germline CDR1 is MNHEY and CDR2 SVGEGT. J was trimmed by 3 bases and V by 0 bases; bases with no gene match: 7. This CDR3 reads CASSYSRFSGDYEQYF. In nucleotides, the CDR3 is TGTGCCAGCAGTTACTCACGATTTAGCGGGGACTACGAGCAGTACTTC.

The table lists this clonotype with a few counts. V is TRBV12-3 or TRBV12-4 and J is TRBJ1-3, with TRBD1 as a possible D gene (5 bases). CDR3 size: 15 residues. Trimming took 7 bases from V and 7 from J, leaving 20 bases between them. CDR3 region: CASTRRGRMGNTIYF. CDR3 DNA sequence: TGTGCCAGCACCCGGAGGGGAAGGATGGGGAACACCATATATTTT.

This clonotype has more than one count but fewer than ten. The CDR3 loop is CASSFWGASTDTQYF. For the CDR3, the DNA is TGTGCCAGCAGTTTTTGGGGGGCTAGCACAGATACGCAGTATTTT. V is TRBV27 and J is TRBJ2-3, with D perhaps given as TRBD1 or TRBD2 (6 bases each). The CDR3 is 15 residues long. Germline V gene data show CDR1 as MNHEY and CDR2 as SMNVEV (reference sequence). Between the trimmed V and J ends, which lost 3 bases and 0 bases, there was a span of 10 bases.

A word on this clonotype: This clone may be a read error of a much larger clone one base away. The chain has TRBV7-2 and TRBJ2-1; perhaps TRBD1 as D (6 bases). The germline V gene has CDR1 SGHTA and CDR2 FQGNSA. This CDR3 spans 13 amino acids. Written as DNA, the CDR3 is TGTGACAGCAGCTCAGGGGCGATGGGGGAGCAGTTCTTC. Translated: CDSSSGAMGEQFF. Full variable domain (rest looked up from reference TRBV7-2 and TRBJ2-1): GAGVSQSPSNKVTEKGKDVELRCDPISGHTALYWYRQSLGQGLEFLIYFQGNSAPDKSGLPSDRFSAERTGGSVSTLTIQRTQQEDSAVYLCDSSSGAMGEQFFGPGTRLTVL.

This clonotype was counted between two and nine times. The rearrangement uses TRBV5-4 and TRBJ1-1, with D possibly being TRBD1 (6 bases). Per germline, CDR1 SGHNT and CDR2 YYREEE (reference sequence). CDR3 length: 16 amino acids. Trimming removed 0 bases from V and 4 bases from J, with 16 bases in between. CDR3 region: CASSLVPFKGGTEAFF. The CDR3 region has the DNA TGTGCCAGCAGCTTGGTACCCTTTAAAGGGGGCACTGAAGCTTTCTTT.

The table lists this clonotype with a few counts. V gene TRBV19 combines with J gene TRBJ2-4; tentative D call: TRBD1 (5 bases). CDR3 size: 11 residues. Germline V gene sequence: CDR1 LNHDA, CDR2 SQIVND (reference sequence). The V and J ends lost 4 bases and 15 bases respectively, with 13 bases between them. This CDR3 reads CASSNQGLGYF. CDR3 nucleotide sequence: TGTGCCAGTAGTAATCAGGGCCTTGGGTACTTC.

V is TRBV27 and J is TRBJ1-1; D gene ambiguous. The CDR3 spans 15 residues. From germline, CDR1 is MNHEY and CDR2 SMNVEV (reference sequence). Trimming took 5 bases from V and 1 from J, leaving 14 bases between them. In DNA, the CDR3 is TGTGCCAGCAGTCCTCGAAGGGATCCGAACACTGAAGCTTTCTTT. Protein product: CASSPRRDPNTEAFF.

The V and J genes are TRBV6-2 or TRBV6-3 and TRBJ2-1, with 7 nucleotides matching TRBD1. The CDR3 is 17 residues long. Trimming removed 3 bases from V and 0 bases from J; junction bases left unmatched: 8. From germline, CDR1 is MNHEY and CDR2 SVGEGT. The CDR3 nucleotides are TGTGCCAGCAGTTATTCGGGACAGATGAGCTCCTACAATGAGCAGTTCTTC. Encoded protein: CASSYSGQMSSYNEQFF.

This clonotype was observed a handful of times. The gene calls are TRBV28 and TRBJ1-6, with D uncertain. Germline V gives CDR1 MDHEN, CDR2 SYDVKM. V lost 7 bases and J 4 bases, leaving 26 bases between the germline ends. The CDR3 loop spans 19 amino acids. In nucleotides, the CDR3 is TGTGCCAGCACCTGGGCGGGAGCGGGGATCTTGCCGTATAATTCACCCCTCCACTTT. It is translated as CASTWAGAGILPYNSPLHF. Full variable domain (rest looked up from reference TRBV28 and TRBJ1-6): DVKVTQSSRYLVKRTGEKVFLECVQDMDHENMFWYRQDPGLGLRLIYFSYDVKMKEKGDIPEGYSVSREKKERFSLILESASTNQTSMYLCASTWAGAGILPYNSPLHFGNGTRLTVT.

This clonotype was found a few times. The chain is built from TRBV12-3 or TRBV12-4 and TRBJ2-3; 7 bases map to TRBD1. This CDR3 comprises 13 residues. Trimming cost V 5 bases and J 6 bases; bases outside gene matches: 5. CDR3: CASSTTGPDTQYF. DNA for the CDR3: TGTGCCAGCAGTACGACAGGGCCGGATACGCAGTATTTT.

The chain employs TRBV10-3 and TRBJ2-7; tentatively, D is TRBD1 (6 bases). V shed 3 bases and J shed 0 bases, with 12 bases lying between them. The CDR3 totals 15 residues. Germline CDR1 ENHRY, CDR2 SYGVKD. The CDR3 reads CAISEGQTYSYEQYF. The CDR3 DNA is TGTGCCATCAGTGAAGGACAGACCTACTCCTACGAGCAGTACTTC.

This clonotype was counted a few times. V is TRBV27 and J is TRBJ1-4; 8 bases agree with TRBD1. This CDR3 is built from 14 residues. J gave up 3 bases and V 6 bases, and 3 bases lay outside the gene matches. Germline CDR1 is MNHEY and CDR2 is SMNVEV (reference sequence). DNA for the CDR3: TGTGCCAGCAGCAGACAGGGGCCTAATGAAAAACTGTTTTTT. It specifies CASSRQGPNEKLFF.

This clonotype was observed a handful of times. The chain recombines TRBV4-3 with TRBJ2-2; 11 nucleotides match TRBD2. CDR1 is LGHNA and CDR2 is YSLEER in the germline V gene. With V trimmed by 3 bases and J by 2 bases, 14 bases remained unmatched. The CDR3 length is 20 residues. CDR3 residues: CASSHPRRLAGSRNTGELFF. The CDR3 DNA reads as TGCGCCAGCAGCCACCCGAGGAGACTAGCGGGGTCTAGAAACACCGGGGAGCTGTTTTTT.

This clonotype was detected a few times. The chain links TRBV6-6 to TRBJ1-2, with 8 bases identical to TRBD1. The length of the CDR3 is 15 residues. Germline assignment: CDR1 MNHNY and CDR2 SVGAGI (reference sequence). V was clipped by 4 bases and J by 4 bases; unmatched bases: 8. The CDR3 reads CASSSPTGESYGYTF. CDR3 sequence (DNA): TGTGCCAGCAGTTCCCCGACAGGGGAATCCTATGGCTACACCTTC.

This clonotype appeared a few times. This chain joins TRBV5-1 and TRBJ2-7; no definite D call. The CDR3 contains 12 residues. V was clipped by 4 bases and J by 4 bases, with 9 bases between them. CDR1 and CDR2 (germline): SGHRS, YFSETQ. DNA for the CDR3: TGCGCCAGCAGCCTTCAGAGGTACGAGCAGTACTTC. This gives the protein CASSLQRYEQYF.

The DNA for the CDR3 is TGTGCCAGCGTACCTCAGGGGGCGGAGACCCAGTACTTC. It encodes CASVPQGAETQYF. This rearrangement joins TRBV5-6 to TRBJ2-5, with 8 bases lining up with TRBD1. After removal of 7 bases from V and 5 bases from J, the junction contained 7 bases not matched to a gene. The CDR3 runs to 13 residues. Germline loops: CDR1 SGHDT, CDR2 YYEEEE. Full variable domain (outside the CDR3, taken from reference TRBV5-6 and TRBJ2-5): DAGVTQSPTHLIKTRGQQVTLRCSPKSGHDTVSWYQQALGQGPQFIFQYYEEEERQRGNFPDRFSGHQFPNYSSELNVNALLLGDSALYLCASVPQGAETQYFGPGTRLLVL.

The chain employs TRBV19 and TRBJ1-1, with 7 bases identical to TRBD1. Germline lookup yields CDR1 LNHDA and CDR2 SQIVND (reference sequence). V shed 5 bases and J 8 bases; nucleotides not matched to a gene: 8. This CDR3 is 13 amino acids long. In nucleotides, the CDR3 is TGTGCCAGTAGTGTCTACAGGGGACAAGAAGCTTTCTTT. This translates into CASSVYRGQEAFF.

This clonotype has only a few counts. The chain links TRBV7-6 to TRBJ2-1; no definite D call. Between the trimmed V and J ends, which lost 3 bases and 2 bases, there was a span of 11 bases. Germline V gene data show CDR1 as SGHVS and CDR2 as FNYEAQ. The CDR3 length is 15 residues. The CDR3 sequence is CASSFLRNTYNEQFF. The DNA for the CDR3 is TGTGCCAGCAGCTTCCTACGCAACACCTACAATGAGCAGTTCTTC. Drawing the rest from reference TRBV7-6 and TRBJ2-1, the complete variable domain is GAGVSQSPRYKVTKRGQDVALRCDPISGHVSLYWYRQALGQGPEFLTYFNYEAQQDKSGLPNDRFSAERPEGSISTLTIQRTEQRDSAMYRCASSFLRNTYNEQFFGPGTRLTVL.

This sequence joins TRBV4-2 and TRBJ1-1; D may be TRBD1 (5 bases). Trimming left V 2 bases short and J 7 bases short, with 20 bases between. The CDR3 totals 16 residues. Per the germline V gene, CDR1 is LGHNA and CDR2 is YNFKEQ. CDR3 in amino acids: CASSQIGSGRHSEAFF. The CDR3 DNA reads TGTGCCAGCAGCCAAATCGGTTCAGGGCGCCATAGTGAAGCTTTCTTT.

J is TRBJ2-2 and V is TRBV29-1; perhaps TRBD1 as D (5 bases). The CDR3 extends over 14 amino acids. The V gene's germline CDR1 is SQVTM and CDR2 ANQGSEA. V was cut by 3 bases and J by 1 base, with 9 bases left in between. CDR3 amino acids: CSVDPQGNTGELFF. The CDR3 DNA reads as TGCAGCGTTGACCCTCAGGGGAACACCGGGGAGCTGTTTTTT.

CDR3 sequence (DNA): TGTGCCAGCAGCCAAGATGGAGCAGACCTTAACTATGGCTACACCTTC. As protein: CASSQDGADLNYGYTF. This chain joins TRBV14 and TRBJ1-2; D is ambiguous. CDR1 and CDR2 (germline): SGHDN, FVKESK. CDR3 length: 16 amino acids. With 0 bases removed from V and 1 base from J, the gap between germline ends came to 12 bases.

The chain employs TRBV5-5 and TRBJ2-7; 10 bases align to TRBD1. Germline CDR1 is SGHKS and CDR2 is YYEKEE (reference sequence). The trim removed 7 bases at V and 4 bases at J, leaving 14 bases unmatched. The CDR3 runs to 16 residues. This CDR3 is CASEGESRTGGYEQYF. The CDR3 nucleotides are TGTGCCAGCGAGGGCGAGTCCAGGACAGGGGGTTACGAGCAGTACTTC. Full variable domain (remainder filled in from reference TRBV5-5 and TRBJ2-7): DAGVTQSPTHLIKTRGQQVTLRCSPISGHKSVSWYQQVLGQGPQFIFQYYEKEERGRGNFPDRFSARQFPNYSSELNVNALLLGDSALYLCASEGESRTGGYEQYFGPGTRLTVT.

The V gene is TRBV12-3 or TRBV12-4, the J gene TRBJ2-3, with D hard to call. This CDR3 contains 13 residues. The V end lost 3 bases, the J end lost 2 bases, and 6 bases lay between the germline ends. The CDR3 loop is CASSFSYTDTQYF. DNA for the CDR3: TGTGCCAGCAGTTTTTCCTACACAGATACGCAGTATTTT.

The J gene is TRBJ1-4, the V gene TRBV6-5, with no clear D. CDR1 MNHEY and CDR2 SVGAGI come from the germline V gene. The CDR3 runs 15 residues. V shed 0 bases and J shed 8 bases, with 13 bases lying between them. DNA of the CDR3: TGTGCCAGCAGTTACTCAGGGAGGGTAGGGGAAAAACTGTTTTTT. Translation: CASSYSGRVGEKLFF.

There are many counts of this clonotype. V usage is TRBV7-8 and J usage is TRBJ1-4; 8 nucleotides line up with TRBD1. With 5 bases clipped from V and 8 bases from J, the junction kept 7 bases outside the gene matches. The length of the CDR3 is 14 residues. Germline lookup yields CDR1 SGHVS and CDR2 FQNEAQ. CDR3 DNA: TGTGCCAGCAGCCTCAGGGGGCGTAGCGAAAAACTGTTTTTT. Amino acids: CASSLRGRSEKLFF.

Notes on this clonotype: At one of its ends the junction is not consistent with the germline gene, which may arise from a read error. The chain employs TRBV28 and TRBJ2-2; perhaps TRBD2 as D (5 bases). CDR1 and CDR2 from the germline V gene are MDHEN and SYDVKM. This CDR3 spans 12 amino acids. Here the CDR3 DNA reads TGTGCCAGCAGCCCACCTACCGGGGAGCTGTATTTT. Translating it yields CASSPPTGELYF. Based on the CDR3 plus reference TRBV28 and TRBJ2-2, the full variable domain is DVKVTQSSRYLVKRTGEKVFLECVQDMDHENMFWYRQDPGLGLRLIYFSYDVKMKEKGDIPEGYSVSREKKERFSLILESASTNQTSMYLCASSPPTGELYFGEGSRLTVL.

This clonotype has a handful of counts. The CDR3 spells CASSAPGTGRTIEAFF. CDR3 nucleotide sequence: TGTGCCAGTAGTGCGCCCGGGACAGGGCGAACAATTGAAGCTTTCTTT. The rearrangement uses TRBV19 and TRBJ1-1; 9 bases are shared with TRBD1. This CDR3 has 16 amino acids. CDR1 and CDR2 from the germline V gene are LNHDA and SQIVND (reference sequence). J lost 7 bases, V lost 5 bases, and 14 bases had no gene match.

This clonotype was observed once. The chain recombines TRBV27 with TRBJ2-5; D is unclear. The CDR3 spans 12 residues. The germline V gene encodes CDR1 MNHEY and CDR2 SMNVEV (reference sequence). The V end was cut by 7 bases, the J end by 1 base, with 7 bases between. The CDR3 sequence is CASMSSQETQYF. In nucleotides, the CDR3 is TGTGCCAGCATGAGTAGCCAAGAGACCCAGTACTTC.

In this sample, this clonotype turned up a few times. The chain carries TRBV13 and TRBJ2-5; D call uncertain. V lost 5 bases and J lost 1, with 11 bases in between. The CDR3 length is 14 residues. Germline values: CDR1 PRHDT, CDR2 FYEKMQ (reference sequence). The CDR3 DNA reads TGTGCCAGCAGCAGCCAGCCACCCCAAGAGACCCAGTACTTC. It specifies CASSSQPPQETQYF.

The sample holds a few counts of this clonotype. This rearrangement joins TRBV19 to TRBJ1-3; a weak D match, TRBD1 (5 bases). Trimming stripped 6 bases from V and 5 bases from J, with 8 bases between. This CDR3 contains 12 residues. CDR1 LNHDA and CDR2 SQIVND come from the germline V gene (reference sequence). The CDR3 bases are TGTGCCAGTAGAGGGACGAGAAACACCATATATTTT. The encoded protein is CASRGTRNTIYF. The entire variable domain, with the rest obtained from reference TRBV19 and TRBJ1-3, is as follows: DGGITQSPKYLFRKEGQNVTLSCEQNLNHDAMYWYRQDPGQGLRLIYYSQIVNDFQKGDIAEGYSVSREKKESFPLTVTSAQKNPTAFYLCASRGTRNTIYFGEGSWLTVV.

The chain recombines TRBV11-2 with TRBJ1-1, with D possibly matching TRBD1 (6 bases). Per the germline V gene, CDR1 is SGHAT and CDR2 is FQNNGV. The length of the CDR3 is 17 residues. The V end was cut by 5 bases, the J end by 5 bases, with 24 bases between. CDR3 in amino acids: CASSPWGARQPGTEAFF. In DNA, the CDR3 is TGTGCCAGCAGCCCCTGGGGGGCACGACAGCCGGGGACTGAAGCTTTCTTT.

This sequence joins TRBV9 and TRBJ2-7; D remains ambiguous. From germline, CDR1 is SGDLS and CDR2 YYNGEE. The CDR3 has 14 amino acids. With 1 base removed from V and 2 bases from J, the gap between germline ends came to 10 bases. CDR3 amino acids: CASSVLDTPYEQYF. CDR3 DNA sequence: TGTGCCAGCAGCGTACTGGATACCCCCTACGAGCAGTACTTC.